Listed below are T cell receptor beta chains from one sample, sequenced in a study of shared clonotypes between healthy human individuals. The assay was immunoSEQ multiplex PCR, and TCRdb's table has in-frame clones only and misses some. The sample records 2 million to 2.5 million clones, approximately 94% being singletons. Input material: naive CD8+ T cells sorted from blood. Every receptor here comes from a man younger than 35 in good health. CDR3s include the opening cysteine and the closing phenylalanine or tryptophan. A D gene is named only where the DNA matches it firmly. Clone size, where shown, is once, few, many, or a class for clones that have expanded.

TRBJ2-3 . TRBV9 . CASSVATGSTDTQYF TGTGCCAGCAGCGTAGCTACCGGTAGCACAGATACGCAGTATTTT
TRBJ2-4 . TRBV7-9 . CASSPDLRVLARVENIQYF TGTGCCAGCAGCCCCGACTTGAGGGTTTTGGCCAGGGTTGAAAACATTCAGTACTTC
TRBJ1-1 . TRBV7-9 . CASSFGYGGTEAFF TGTGCCAGCAGCTTCGGTTACGGGGGAACTGAAGCTTTCTTT
TRBJ1-2 . TRBV2 . CASSQGGLYGYTF TGTGCCAGCAGCCAAGGTGGACTCTATGGCTACACCTTC
TRBJ2-7 . TRBV9 . CASSVSPTYEQYF TGTGCCAGCAGCGTATCCCCGACTTACGAGCAGTACTTC
TRBJ2-1 . TRBV7-2 once CASSLDRVGDPYNEQFF TGTGCCAGCAGCTTAGATAGAGTCGGGGACCCCTACAATGAGCAGTTCTTC
TRBJ2-3 TRBD2 TRBV7-9 . CASSQTKGTSGSTDTQYF TGTGCCAGCAGCCAAACTAAAGGGACTAGCGGGAGCACAGATACGCAGTATTTT
TRBJ2-5 . TRBV5-6 . CASSLGSTETQYF TGTGCCAGCAGCTTGGGGTCCACGGAGACCCAGTACTTC
TRBJ2-1 . TRBV7-3 . CASSLWIRDGAYNEQFF TGTGCCAGCAGCTTATGGATACGGGACGGCGCCTACAATGAGCAGTTCTTC
TRBJ1-5 . TRBV6-1 few CASRSMHSNQPQHF TGTGCCAGCAGATCCATGCATAGCAATCAGCCCCAGCATTTT
TRBJ1-1 . TRBV27 . CASSFGGGTEAFF TGTGCCAGCAGTTTTGGGGGTGGGACTGAAGCTTTCTTT
TRBJ2-1 . TRBV6-5 . CASRWGDDEQFF TGTGCCAGCAGGTGGGGGGACGATGAGCAGTTCTTC
TRBJ1-2 . TRBV11-2 few CASSLGGGSYTF TGTGCCAGCAGCTTAGGGGGCGGGAGCTACACCTTC
TRBJ2-7 . TRBV11-2 . CASSLEVHPMEQYF TGTGCCAGCAGCTTAGAGGTTCACCCAATGGAGCAGTACTTC
TRBJ2-7 TRBD1 TRBV19 . CASSIAQGATYEQYF TGTGCCAGTAGTATAGCACAGGGGGCCACCTACGAGCAGTACTTC
TRBJ1-5 TRBD1 TRBV6-1 . CASSGTGASNQPQHF TGTGCCAGCAGCGGGACAGGGGCAAGCAATCAGCCCCAGCATTTT
TRBJ2-5 TRBD2 TRBV5-6 . CASSYGTSGQTQYF TGTGCCAGCAGCTACGGGACTAGCGGACAGACCCAGTACTTC
TRBJ2-1 TRBD2 TRBV2 once CVSAGETGNEQFF TGTGTAAGCGCGGGAGAAACTGGCAATGAGCAGTTCTTC
TRBJ2-3 . TRBV15 . CATSPQGNTQYF TGTGCCACCAGCCCCCAAGGGAATACGCAGTATTTT
TRBJ2-5 . TRBV4-3 once CASSQDLTAQETQYF TGCGCCAGCAGCCAAGATCTGACGGCACAAGAGACCCAGTACTTC
TRBJ2-7 . TRBV7-2 . CASSLPGLYEQYF TGTGCCAGCAGCCTTCCCGGTCTTTACGAGCAGTACTTC
TRBJ2-7 TRBD2 TRBV19 . CASSTLLAGEYEQYF TGTGCCAGTAGTACGCTTCTAGCGGGAGAATACGAGCAGTACTTC
TRBJ1-2 . TRBV27 . CASSHPWDGPWGYTF TGTGCCAGCAGTCACCCTTGGGACGGACCTTGGGGCTACACCTTC
TRBJ2-7 . TRBV29-1 . CSVATGQSYEQYF TGCAGCGTTGCGACAGGCCAGTCCTACGAGCAGTACTTC
TRBJ2-1 . TRBV2 . CASSESGGTGYNEQFF TGTGCCAGCAGTGAATCGGGCGGGACGGGCTACAATGAGCAGTTCTTC
TRBJ1-2 . TRBV4-1 . CASSPNQANYGYTF TGCGCCAGCAGCCCGAACCAGGCCAATTATGGCTACACCTTC
TRBJ2-7 TRBD2 TRBV27 . CASSQTGLAGDHEQYF TGTGCCAGCAGTCAGACCGGACTAGCGGGAGACCACGAGCAGTACTTC
TRBJ2-7 . TRBV5-6 . CASSTDRESSYEQYF TGTGCCAGCAGCACGGACCGAGAGAGCTCCTACGAGCAGTACTTC
TRBJ2-3 . TRBV25-1 . CASSDPFDTDTQYF TGTGCCAGCAGTGACCCGTTTGACACAGATACGCAGTATTTT
TRBJ2-1 TRBD2 TRBV11-3 . CASSLWLRTSGSPYNEQFF TGTGCCAGCAGCTTATGGTTGAGGACTAGCGGGTCACCCTACAATGAGCAGTTCTTC
TRBJ1-4 TRBD1 TRBV7-6 . CASSLNRGTTNEKLFF TGTGCCAGCAGCTTAAACAGGGGTACAACTAATGAAAAACTGTTTTTT
TRBJ1-1 . TRBV4-3 . CASSRSRDLNTEAFF TGCGCCAGCAGCCGGTCAAGGGATTTGAACACTGAAGCTTTCTTT